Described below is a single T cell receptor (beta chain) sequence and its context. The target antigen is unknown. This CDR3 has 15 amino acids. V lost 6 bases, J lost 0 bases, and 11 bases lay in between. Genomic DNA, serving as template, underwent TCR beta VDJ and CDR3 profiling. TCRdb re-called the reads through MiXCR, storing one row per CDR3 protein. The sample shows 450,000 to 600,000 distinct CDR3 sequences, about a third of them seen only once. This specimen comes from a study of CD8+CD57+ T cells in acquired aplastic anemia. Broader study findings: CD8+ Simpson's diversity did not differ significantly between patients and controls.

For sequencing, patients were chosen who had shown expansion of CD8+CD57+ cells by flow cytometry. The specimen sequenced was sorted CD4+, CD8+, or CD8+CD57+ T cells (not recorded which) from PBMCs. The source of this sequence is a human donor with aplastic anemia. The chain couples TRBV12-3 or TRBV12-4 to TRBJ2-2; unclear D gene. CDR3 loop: CASRLTNSNTGELFF. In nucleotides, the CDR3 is TGTGCCAGCAGGCTGACAAACTCGAACACCGGGGAGCTGTTTTTT.